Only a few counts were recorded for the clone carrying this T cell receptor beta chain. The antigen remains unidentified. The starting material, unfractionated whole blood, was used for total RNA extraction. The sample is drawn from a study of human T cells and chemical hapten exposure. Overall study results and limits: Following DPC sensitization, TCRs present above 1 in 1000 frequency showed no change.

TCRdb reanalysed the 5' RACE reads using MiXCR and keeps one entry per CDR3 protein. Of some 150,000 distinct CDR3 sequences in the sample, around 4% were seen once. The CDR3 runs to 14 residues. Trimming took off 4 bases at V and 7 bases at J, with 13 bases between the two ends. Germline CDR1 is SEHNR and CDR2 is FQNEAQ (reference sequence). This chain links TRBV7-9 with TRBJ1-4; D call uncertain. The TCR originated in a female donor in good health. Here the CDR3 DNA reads TGTGCCAGCAGCTGGACCGCATCAGCTGAAAAACTGTTTTTT. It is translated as CASSWTASAEKLFF.